This record concerns one T cell receptor (beta chain) sequence. The data belong to a study of blood T cell repertoires in COVID-19. With 3 bases removed from V and 3 bases from J, the gap between germline ends came to 11 bases. CDR1 and CDR2 from the germline V gene are SGHNT and YENEEA. This CDR3 region has 15 residues. Clones were read by immunoSEQ multiplex PCR, and TCRdb kept only the in-frame ones, dropping some. Seen here are tens of thousands of clones, 76% observed once, and the top ten hold over 6%. Sequenced: peripheral blood. This sequence was found in a man between 65 and 85 years old with acute or convalescent COVID-19. The chain joins TRBV11-3 to TRBJ2-2, with D maybe TRBD1 (5 bases). The CDR3 bases are TGTGCCAGCAGCTTGCAGGGTACGGACACCGGGGAGCTGTTTTTT. This encodes CASSLQGTDTGELFF.